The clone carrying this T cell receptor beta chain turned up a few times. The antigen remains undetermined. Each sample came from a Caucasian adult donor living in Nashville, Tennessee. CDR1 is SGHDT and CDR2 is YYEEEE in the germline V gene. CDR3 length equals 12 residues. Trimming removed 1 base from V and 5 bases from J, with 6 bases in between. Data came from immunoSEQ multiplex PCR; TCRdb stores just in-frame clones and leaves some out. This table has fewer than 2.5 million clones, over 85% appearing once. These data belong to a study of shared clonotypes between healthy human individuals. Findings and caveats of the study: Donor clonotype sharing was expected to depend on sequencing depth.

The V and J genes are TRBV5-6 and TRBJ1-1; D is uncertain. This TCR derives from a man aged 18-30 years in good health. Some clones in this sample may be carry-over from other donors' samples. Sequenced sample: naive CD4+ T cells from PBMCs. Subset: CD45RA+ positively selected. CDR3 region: CASSLPRTEAFF. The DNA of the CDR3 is TGTGCCAGCAGCTTGCCCCGGACTGAAGCTTTCTTT.